Each of the 27 T cell receptor beta chains below was sequenced from the same sample in a study of long-term antiretroviral therapy in people with HIV. A v3.0 immunoSEQ assay was performed at survey level. The protocol was immunoSEQ multiplex PCR, while the TCRdb copy is restricted to in-frame clones and leaves out a portion. The sample includes approximately 24,000 clones, 81% of them seen just once. The sample in question was unsorted PBMCs, obtained at the start of antiretroviral therapy, before treatment. The receptors originated from a woman aged 18-30 years with HIV.

Comment on this clone: One junction end disagrees with the germline gene, perhaps due to a read error. The V and J genes are TRBV2 and TRBJ2-1, with 10 bases identical to TRBD2. The germline V gene encodes CDR1 SNHLY and CDR2 FYNNEI. The CDR3 has 14 residues. The CDR3 spells CASGELAGTNEQFF. The CDR3 DNA reads as TGTGCCAGCGGTGAACTAGCGGGAACCAATGAGCAGTTCTTC.

The V call is TRBV6-5, the J call TRBJ2-4; 7 positions match TRBD2. This CDR3 region has 16 residues. The V segment lost 2 bases and the J segment 4 bases; nucleotides outside the gene matches: 8. CDR1 and CDR2 (germline): MNHEY, SVGAGI. CDR3 protein: CASSYLAGGLKNIQYF. The CDR3 bases are TGTGCCAGCAGTTACCTGGCCGGGGGGTTGAAAAACATTCAGTACTTC.

This chain joins TRBV6-4 and TRBJ1-1; TRBD1 matches at 8 bases. The CDR3 has 13 residues. Germline loops: CDR1 MRHNA, CDR2 SNTAGT. Unmatched junction bases numbered 4, after V lost 5 bases and J lost 5 bases. CDR3 sequence: CASSQGATTEAFF. As DNA, the CDR3 is TGTGCCAGCAGTCAGGGGGCGACGACTGAAGCTTTCTTT.

The chain combines TRBV6-1 with TRBJ2-7; D not resolved. The CDR3 consists of 13 residues. The germline CDR1 and CDR2 sequences are MNHNS and SASEGT. With 0 bases removed from V and 5 bases from J, the gap between germline ends came to 8 bases. CDR3 sequence: CASSEAIKDEQYF. DNA of the CDR3: TGTGCCAGCAGTGAAGCCATCAAGGACGAGCAGTACTTC.

This clone was counted a single time. This chain connects TRBV7-2 to TRBJ1-2, with a tentative D call TRBD1 (5 bases). Trimming removed 3 bases from V and 7 bases from J, with 12 bases in between. This CDR3 has 13 amino acids. In germline, CDR1 is SGHTA, CDR2 FQGNSA. The CDR3 sequence: CASSLTVLPGYTF. In DNA form, the CDR3 reads TGTGCCAGCAGCTTGACAGTACTACCTGGCTACACCTTC.

The chain uses TRBV27 and TRBJ1-4; perhaps TRBD1 as D (5 bases). The CDR3 length is 14 residues. Germline CDR1 is MNHEY and CDR2 is SMNVEV (reference sequence). Trimming removed 2 bases from V and 6 bases from J, with 10 bases in between. CDR3 residues: CASSLRGGDEKLFF. As DNA, the CDR3 is TGTGCCAGCAGTTTAAGGGGCGGAGATGAAAAACTGTTTTTT.

The chain couples TRBV11-2 to TRBJ1-4; 7 bases are shared with TRBD1. The CDR3 extends over 15 amino acids. In germline, CDR1 is SGHAT, CDR2 FQNNGV. The junction had 8 bases not matched to a gene; V was cut back by 4 bases and J by 6 bases. CDR3 sequence (DNA): TGTGCCAGCAGCTGGGGGACAGAGAAGTATGAAAAACTGTTTTTT. It codes for CASSWGTEKYEKLFF.

CDR3 region: CATSRGRGEQYF. The CDR3 nucleotides read TGTGCCACCAGCAGGGGGCGCGGCGAGCAGTACTTC. This chain links TRBV15 with TRBJ2-7; a possible D gene is TRBD1 (5 bases). Deletions cut 3 bases from V and 6 bases from J, with 9 bases between. From germline, CDR1 is LNHNV and CDR2 YYDKDF (reference sequence). This CDR3 has 12 residues.

The J gene is TRBJ2-5, the V gene TRBV29-1; TRBD2 is a possible D gene (5 bases). The J call may be wrong; the DNA end is better matched by TRBJ2-7. CDR3 size: 12 residues. Germline CDR1 reads SQVTM; CDR2 reads ANQGSEA. The CDR3 loop reads CSVGRTPYEQYF. CDR3 in DNA: TGCAGCGTTGGAAGGACTCCGTACGAGCAGTACTTC.

This chain links TRBV5-1 with TRBJ2-7; 7 positions match TRBD1. The CDR3 is 17 amino acids. V shed 3 bases and J 1 base; nucleotides not matched to a gene: 13. The germline gives CDR1 SGHRS, CDR2 YFSETQ. CDR3 amino acids: CASSWAVSGTESYEQYF. CDR3 nucleotides: TGCGCCAGCAGCTGGGCAGTCTCCGGGACAGAGTCCTACGAGCAGTACTTC.

The J gene is TRBJ2-7, the V gene TRBV28; unclear D gene. V shed 5 bases and J shed 0 bases, with 23 bases lying between them. This CDR3 has 18 amino acids. The V gene's germline CDR1 is MDHEN and CDR2 SYDVKM. In nucleotides, the CDR3 is TGTGCCAGCAGTCCCGACCGCCGGAGCGCCGCAAGCTCCTACGAGCAGTACTTC. Amino acids: CASSPDRRSAASSYEQYF. The variable domain in full, with the rest retrieved from reference TRBV28 and TRBJ2-7, is DVKVTQSSRYLVKRTGEKVFLECVQDMDHENMFWYRQDPGLGLRLIYFSYDVKMKEKGDIPEGYSVSREKKERFSLILESASTNQTSMYLCASSPDRRSAASSYEQYFGPGTRLTVT.

The chain is built from TRBV5-1 and TRBJ2-1, with TRBD2 as a possible D gene (5 bases). Germline V CDR1 and CDR2: SGHRS, YFSETQ. Trimming cost V 0 bases and J 4 bases, with 8 bases left between them. This CDR3 contains 14 residues. CDR3 residues: CASSLGLLYNEQFF. CDR3 nucleotides: TGCGCCAGCAGCTTGGGACTATTATACAATGAGCAGTTCTTC.

V usage is TRBV10-3 and J usage is TRBJ1-2; the D gene is possibly TRBD1 (6 bases). The germline V gene has CDR1 ENHRY and CDR2 SYGVKD. V was trimmed by 6 bases and J by 3 bases, leaving 17 bases between them. CDR3 size: 15 residues. Written as DNA, the CDR3 is TGTGCCATCAGCGCCGGAGGGGGGCAAGACTATGGCTACACCTTC. This encodes CAISAGGGQDYGYTF.

The chain has TRBV29-1 and TRBJ1-2; D is unresolved. Trimming pared 4 bases from V and 8 bases from J, leaving 17 bases between. Germline V gives CDR1 SQVTM, CDR2 ANQGSEA. This CDR3 is built from 13 residues. Written as DNA, the CDR3 is TGCAGCGTTGCGGGTGCCCCAGGTAGCGGCTACACCTTC. This encodes CSVAGAPGSGYTF. The full variable domain, completed using reference TRBV29-1 and TRBJ1-2, is SAVISQKPSRDICQRGTSLTIQCQVDSQVTMMFWYRQQPGQSLTLIATANQGSEATYESGFVIDKFPISRPNLTFSTLTVSNMSPEDSSIYLCSVAGAPGSGYTFGSGTRLTVV.

CDR3 in DNA: TGTGCCAGCAGACCTGGACTAGCGGGAGCGGAGACCCAGTACTTC. Translation: CASRPGLAGAETQYF. The chain uses TRBV6-5 and TRBJ2-5; 13 bases match TRBD2. Trimming removed 6 bases from V and 5 bases from J; junction bases left unmatched: 6. The germline gives CDR1 MNHEY, CDR2 SVGAGI. CDR3 length: 15 residues.

The chain recombines TRBV27 with TRBJ2-1, with 8 bases aligning to TRBD2. The CDR3 totals 16 residues. The J segment lost 0 bases and the V segment lost 5 bases, leaving 6 bases of the junction unmatched. Germline loops: CDR1 MNHEY, CDR2 SMNVEV (reference sequence). The CDR3 nucleotides are TGTGCCAGCAGTCCCGGGACTAGGGTCTCCTACAATGAGCAGTTCTTC. It is translated as CASSPGTRVSYNEQFF.

This chain links TRBV25-1 with TRBJ2-5; maybe TRBD1 (5 bases). The CDR3 length is 12 residues. From germline, CDR1 is MGHDK and CDR2 SYGVNS. Trimming took off 6 bases at V and 7 bases at J, with 12 bases between the two ends. Here the CDR3 reads CASSVGPGTQYF. The CDR3 DNA reads as TGTGCCAGCAGCGTGGGGCCAGGGACCCAGTACTTC.

This chain joins TRBV15 and TRBJ1-4; unclear D gene. CDR3 length: 17 residues. V dropped 1 base and J dropped 5 bases, with 17 bases sitting between them. Germline V lookup: CDR1 LNHNV, CDR2 YYDKDF (reference sequence). The CDR3 DNA sequence: TGTGCCACCAGCAGAGGGACGGGGAAATCTGGAAATGAAAAACTGTTTTTT. The encoded protein is CATSRGTGKSGNEKLFF.

In regard to this clone: A single base separates this from a much larger clone, so it may be a read error. At the DNA level, this CDR3 is encoded by other sequences in the same sample as well. The V and J genes are TRBV5-8 and TRBJ1-5, with D tentatively TRBD1 (6 bases). V lost 1 base to trimming and J lost 0 bases, with 8 bases between them. CDR1 is SGHTS, CDR2 YDEGEE, per germline. The CDR3 is 15 amino acids. The CDR3, as DNA: TGTGCCAGCAGCTTGCAGGGGTATAGCAATCAGCCCCAGCATTTT. Translated: CASSLQGYSNQPQHF. Using reference TRBV5-8 and TRBJ1-5 for the parts outside the CDR3, the full variable domain is EAGVTQSPTHLIKTRGQQATLRCSPISGHTSVYWYQQALGLGLQFLLWYDEGEERNRGNFPPRFSGRQFPNYSSELNVNALELEDSALYLCASSLQGYSNQPQHFGDGTRLSIL.

The chain links TRBV4-3 to TRBJ2-5, with TRBD2 identical over 9 bases. Germline V lookup: CDR1 LGHNA, CDR2 YSLEER. This CDR3 contains 14 residues. V was clipped by 0 bases and J by 5 bases; unmatched bases: 1. In DNA, the CDR3 is TGCGCCAGCAGCCAAGATGCGGGAGGGGAGACCCAGTACTTC. Translation: CASSQDAGGETQYF.

This chain links TRBV5-1 with TRBJ2-6; D is uncertain. The CDR3 spans 15 residues. Germline V gives CDR1 SGHRS, CDR2 YFSETQ. V was shortened by 0 bases and J by 0 bases, with 4 bases between the two germline ends. CDR3 sequence reads: CASSLGGSGANVLTF. As DNA, the CDR3 is TGCGCCAGCAGCTTGGGGGGCTCTGGGGCCAACGTCCTGACTTTC.

The chain recombines TRBV9 with TRBJ1-2, with D tentatively TRBD1 (6 bases). V was pared by 0 bases and J by 5 bases, with 14 bases between. Per the germline V gene, CDR1 is SGDLS and CDR2 is YYNGEE. This CDR3 has 15 residues. CDR3 coding DNA: TGTGCCAGCAGCGTAGATCAAGGGGGGTCGTATGGCTACACCTTC. Translation: CASSVDQGGSYGYTF.

V usage is TRBV2 and J usage is TRBJ2-1; D is perhaps TRBD2 (6 bases). CDR3 length: 14 residues. CDR1 is SNHLY and CDR2 is FYNNEI in the germline V gene. Between the trimmed V and J ends, which lost 8 bases and 4 bases, there was a span of 15 bases. The CDR3 DNA is TGTGCCAGCCAGGGACCCAGCGGGTACAATGAGCAGTTCTTC. It codes for CASQGPSGYNEQFF.

The V gene is TRBV5-1, the J gene TRBJ2-1, with D hard to call. Trimming removed 4 bases at V and 5 bases at J, with 7 bases between. The CDR3 loop spans 12 amino acids. In germline, CDR1 is SGHRS, CDR2 YFSETQ. The CDR3 reads CASSAKNNEQFF. DNA of the CDR3: TGCGCCAGCAGCGCCAAAAACAATGAGCAGTTCTTC.

This clone was picked up a small number of times. This chain connects TRBV28 to TRBJ2-7; D uncertain. This CDR3 has 13 amino acids. The V and J ends lost 2 bases and 3 bases respectively, with 8 bases between them. Germline CDR1 and CDR2: MDHEN and SYDVKM. The chain's CDR3 is CASSLASNYEQYF. CDR3 bases: TGTGCCAGCAGTTTAGCGTCTAACTACGAGCAGTACTTC.

The chain combines TRBV27 with TRBJ1-6; possible D gene TRBD1, 6 bases. CDR3 size: 16 residues. Trimming removed 6 bases at V and 5 bases at J, with 17 bases between. Germline-derived CDR1 and CDR2 are MNHEY and SMNVEV (reference sequence). This CDR3 is CASSTGQHVDNSPLHF. CDR3 nucleotide sequence: TGTGCCAGCAGCACAGGACAGCATGTGGATAATTCACCCCTCCACTTT.

This clone occurred once. J is TRBJ1-1 and V is TRBV18; possible D gene TRBD1, 5 bases. This CDR3 comprises 12 residues. Trimming took off 1 base at V and 10 bases at J, with 10 bases between the two ends. Germline assignment: CDR1 KGHSH and CDR2 LQKENI. CDR3 residues: CASSPREGVAFF. In nucleotides, the CDR3 is TGTGCCAGCTCACCACGGGAAGGGGTAGCTTTCTTT.